A selection of T cell receptor beta chains follows, all from one sample in a study of blood T cell repertoires in COVID-19. Here immunoSEQ multiplex PCR was the method, and the copy in TCRdb shows in-frame clones only, minus some. The table records about 290,000 clones, approximately 86% of them present only once. Source material: peripheral blood. Receptor source: a woman in her forties or fifties with active or convalescent COVID-19. The CDR3 runs from the conserved cysteine through the conserved F or W. The D gene is left open where the match is weak. Size tells how often a clone was seen (once, few, many) or the class of an expanded clone, and some rows leave it out.

v_call: TRBV28; clone_size: once; j_call: TRBJ1-2; d_call: -; cdr3_nt: TGTGCCAGCAGTCCTCCACAGGGCAGCTATGGCTACACCTTC; cdr3_aa: CASSPPQGSYGYTF
v_call: TRBV7-9; clone_size: -; j_call: TRBJ2-1; d_call: -; cdr3_nt: TGTGCCAGCAGCTTGGAACAGGCTAGGAATGAGCAGTTCTTC; cdr3_aa: CASSLEQARNEQFF
v_call: TRBV25-1; clone_size: -; j_call: TRBJ2-7; d_call: TRBD2; cdr3_nt: TGTGCCAGCAGTGCCGCGGGGGTGGCTAGCGGGAGTTACGAGCAGTACTTC; cdr3_aa: CASSAAGVASGSYEQYF
v_call: TRBV5-1; clone_size: -; j_call: TRBJ2-7; d_call: TRBD1; cdr3_nt: TGCGCCAGCAGCTTGGTTTCAGGGGGCAGCGAGCAGTACTTC; cdr3_aa: CASSLVSGGSEQYF
v_call: TRBV7-9; clone_size: -; j_call: TRBJ1-1; d_call: TRBD1; cdr3_nt: TGTGCCAGCAGCCTACAGGGGGCTGGAGACACTGAAGCTTTCTTT; cdr3_aa: CASSLQGAGDTEAFF
v_call: TRBV9; clone_size: -; j_call: TRBJ2-1; d_call: TRBD2; cdr3_nt: TGTGCCAGCAGCCCCCACTTGCCCAGAATAGCGGGAGATAGTGAGCAGTTCTTC; cdr3_aa: CASSPHLPRIAGDSEQFF
v_call: TRBV13; clone_size: -; j_call: TRBJ2-3; d_call: TRBD2; cdr3_nt: TGTGCCAGCAGCTTCAGCAGGCTAGCGGGGAGAGGGGGGTCAGATACGCAGTATTTT; cdr3_aa: CASSFSRLAGRGGSDTQYF
v_call: TRBV4-1; clone_size: -; j_call: TRBJ2-7; d_call: -; cdr3_nt: TGCGCCAGCAGCCCCGCGGATATTTTTGGGGAGGATCTTGGGCAGTACTTC; cdr3_aa: CASSPADIFGEDLGQYF
v_call: TRBV7-4; clone_size: -; j_call: TRBJ1-2; d_call: -; cdr3_nt: TGTGCCAGCAGCTTAGTCAGGTATGGCTACACCTTC; cdr3_aa: CASSLVRYGYTF
v_call: TRBV13; clone_size: once; j_call: TRBJ1-2; d_call: -; cdr3_nt: TGTGCCAGCAGCCAGTCGGATTCAGGGGAAAAGGGGGGCTACACCTTC; cdr3_aa: CASSQSDSGEKGGYTF
v_call: TRBV5-4; clone_size: -; j_call: TRBJ1-2; d_call: -; cdr3_nt: TGTGCCAGCAGCCGATTTACAGGGACCCATGGCTACACCTTC; cdr3_aa: CASSRFTGTHGYTF
v_call: TRBV7-9; clone_size: once; j_call: TRBJ1-2; d_call: -; cdr3_nt: TGTGCCAGCAGCTTAGATCTGGCTGGCTACACCTTC; cdr3_aa: CASSLDLAGYTF
v_call: TRBV20-1; clone_size: -; j_call: TRBJ1-1; d_call: -; cdr3_nt: TGCAGTGCTAGTTCACCCAGGGAGGGCACTGAAGCTTTCTTT; cdr3_aa: CSASSPREGTEAFF
v_call: TRBV6-5; clone_size: -; j_call: TRBJ1-2; d_call: TRBD1; cdr3_nt: TGTGCCAGCATGAGAACAGGGGGGAATGGCTACACCTTC; cdr3_aa: CASMRTGGNGYTF
v_call: TRBV9; clone_size: -; j_call: TRBJ2-7; d_call: TRBD1; cdr3_nt: TGTGCCAGCAGCGTAGAGGGGACAGGGCTCGACGAGCAGTACTTC; cdr3_aa: CASSVEGTGLDEQYF
v_call: TRBV27; clone_size: -; j_call: TRBJ1-2; d_call: -; cdr3_nt: TGTGCCAGCAGGGGCCTCTTTCAGGGTTCTGGCTACACCTTC; cdr3_aa: CASRGLFQGSGYTF
v_call: TRBV7-7; clone_size: few; j_call: TRBJ2-7; d_call: -; cdr3_nt: TGTGCCAGCAGCCCCGGCGGATTCCTCTCCTACGAGCAGTACTTC; cdr3_aa: CASSPGGFLSYEQYF
v_call: TRBV7-9; clone_size: few; j_call: TRBJ2-7; d_call: TRBD2; cdr3_nt: TGTGCCAGCAGCCCTCGGGGACTAGCTGGGACTGAGGAGCAGTACTTC; cdr3_aa: CASSPRGLAGTEEQYF
v_call: TRBV27; clone_size: -; j_call: TRBJ1-4; d_call: TRBD1; cdr3_nt: TGTGCCAGCCACTCCGGACAGGGAGTTAGTGGGAATGAAAAACTGTTTTTT; cdr3_aa: CASHSGQGVSGNEKLFF
v_call: TRBV5-1; clone_size: many; j_call: TRBJ2-7; d_call: TRBD1; cdr3_nt: TGCGCCAGCAGCTTAGGGACAGGGTGGGCGGCCGAGCAGTACTTC; cdr3_aa: CASSLGTGWAAEQYF
v_call: TRBV6-5; clone_size: -; j_call: TRBJ2-7; d_call: -; cdr3_nt: TGTGCCAGCACCCCGGCGGCGCGGGTGTACGAGCAGTACTTC; cdr3_aa: CASTPAARVYEQYF
v_call: TRBV28; clone_size: -; j_call: TRBJ1-2; d_call: TRBD1; cdr3_nt: TGTGCCAGCAGTTCCCCCGGGACAGGCCCTTCCTTCTATGGCTACACCTTC; cdr3_aa: CASSSPGTGPSFYGYTF
v_call: TRBV7-7; clone_size: -; j_call: TRBJ2-3; d_call: TRBD2; cdr3_nt: TGTGCCAGCAGCCCGGGACTAGCGGGAGGCGGGGATACGCAGTATTTT; cdr3_aa: CASSPGLAGGGDTQYF
v_call: TRBV18; clone_size: -; j_call: TRBJ2-7; d_call: -; cdr3_nt: TGTGCCAGCTCATCGTTGGGGCAACCTTTCTACGAGCAGTACTTC; cdr3_aa: CASSSLGQPFYEQYF
v_call: TRBV11-2; clone_size: -; j_call: TRBJ2-1; d_call: -; cdr3_nt: TGTGCCAGCAGCTTAGCGGGACTCAACAATGAGCAGTTCTTC; cdr3_aa: CASSLAGLNNEQFF
v_call: TRBV9; clone_size: -; j_call: TRBJ1-5; d_call: TRBD1; cdr3_nt: TGTGCCAGCAGCGCTCAGGGGGCGGATCAGCCCCAGCATTTT; cdr3_aa: CASSAQGADQPQHF
v_call: TRBV5-6; clone_size: once; j_call: TRBJ1-1; d_call: -; cdr3_nt: TGTGCCAGCAGCTTCCTGCAGGGACTGGGGACTGAAGCTTTCTTT; cdr3_aa: CASSFLQGLGTEAFF
v_call: TRBV2; clone_size: few; j_call: TRBJ1-6; d_call: -; cdr3_nt: TGTGCCAGCAGTGATTCGAGGACACCCCTCCACTTT; cdr3_aa: CASSDSRTPLHF
v_call: TRBV6-5; clone_size: -; j_call: TRBJ1-2; d_call: TRBD1; cdr3_nt: TGTGCCAGCAGATCGGACAGGGGGCGCTCACTTGGCTACACCTTC; cdr3_aa: CASRSDRGRSLGYTF
v_call: TRBV5-1; clone_size: once; j_call: TRBJ2-5; d_call: TRBD2; cdr3_nt: TGCGCCAGCAGCTCTGGGCCCCTAGCGGGAGAGGAGACCCAGTACTTC; cdr3_aa: CASSSGPLAGEETQYF
v_call: TRBV19; clone_size: -; j_call: TRBJ2-1; d_call: TRBD2; cdr3_nt: TGTGCCAGTAGTCGCAGGGGCGGGAGGGCCTCGGGGAATGAGCAGTTCTTC; cdr3_aa: CASSRRGGRASGNEQFF
v_call: TRBV5-1; clone_size: few; j_call: TRBJ2-7; d_call: -; cdr3_nt: TGCGCCAGCAGCTTGGTTGCAGGGAACCAATACGAGCAGTACTTC; cdr3_aa: CASSLVAGNQYEQYF
v_call: TRBV7-9; clone_size: -; j_call: TRBJ2-1; d_call: -; cdr3_nt: TGTGCCAGCAGCCGAACTAGTTTTGAGCAGTTCTTC; cdr3_aa: CASSRTSFEQFF
v_call: TRBV4-1; clone_size: -; j_call: TRBJ1-5; d_call: TRBD1; cdr3_nt: TGCGCCAGCAGCCCGCGGACCCGGGACAGGGGGGGCAATCAGCCCCAGCATTTT; cdr3_aa: CASSPRTRDRGGNQPQHF
v_call: TRBV28; clone_size: -; j_call: TRBJ1-2; d_call: TRBD1; cdr3_nt: TGTGCCAGCAGTTCAGGGACAGGGGACTATGGCTACACCTTC; cdr3_aa: CASSSGTGDYGYTF
v_call: TRBV28; clone_size: -; j_call: TRBJ2-3; d_call: TRBD1; cdr3_nt: TGTGCCAGCAGTCCGACAGGGGCGAGAAGCACAGATACGCAGTATTTT; cdr3_aa: CASSPTGARSTDTQYF
v_call: TRBV19; clone_size: once; j_call: TRBJ1-1; d_call: -; cdr3_nt: TGTGCCAGTAGCGCACAGGGAAGGAACACTGAAGCTTTCTTT; cdr3_aa: CASSAQGRNTEAFF
v_call: TRBV6-5; clone_size: -; j_call: TRBJ2-1; d_call: -; cdr3_nt: TGTGCCAGCAGAAGGGGCCTAGAGTCCTACAATGAGCAGTTCTTC; cdr3_aa: CASRRGLESYNEQFF
v_call: TRBV6-4; clone_size: once; j_call: TRBJ1-6; d_call: -; cdr3_nt: TGTGCCAGCAGTGACTCGGGGGCATCACCCCTCCACTTT; cdr3_aa: CASSDSGASPLHF
v_call: TRBV11-2; clone_size: -; j_call: TRBJ2-5; d_call: TRBD2; cdr3_nt: TGTGCCAGCAGCTTAGTCTTGACTAGCGGGATTCAAGCCCAGTACTTC; cdr3_aa: CASSLVLTSGIQAQYF
v_call: TRBV10-3; clone_size: -; j_call: TRBJ2-1; d_call: TRBD2; cdr3_nt: TGTGCCATCAGTGCCACTAGCGGGAGTAGCAATGAGCAGTTCTTC; cdr3_aa: CAISATSGSSNEQFF
v_call: TRBV29-1; clone_size: -; j_call: TRBJ2-1; d_call: -; cdr3_nt: TGCAGCGTTGATATAAACTCCATGGCCTACAATGAGCAGTTCTTC; cdr3_aa: CSVDINSMAYNEQFF
v_call: TRBV27; clone_size: -; j_call: TRBJ2-5; d_call: TRBD2; cdr3_nt: TGTGCCAGCAGTTTGGGCGGGGGGCGGGAGACCCAGTACTTC; cdr3_aa: CASSLGGGRETQYF
v_call: TRBV28; clone_size: -; j_call: TRBJ1-4; d_call: TRBD1; cdr3_nt: TGTGCCAGTGGACAGGGGGCGAAAAAACTGTTTTTT; cdr3_aa: CASGQGAKKLFF
v_call: TRBV29-1; clone_size: -; j_call: TRBJ2-7; d_call: -; cdr3_nt: TGCAGCGTTGAGGGTGAGAGCGGCCCCTACGAGCAGTACTTC; cdr3_aa: CSVEGESGPYEQYF
v_call: TRBV7-8; clone_size: -; j_call: TRBJ1-3; d_call: -; cdr3_nt: TGTGCCAGCAGCCAGGGTAGGGGCTCTGGAAACACCATATATTTT; cdr3_aa: CASSQGRGSGNTIYF
v_call: TRBV6-6; clone_size: -; j_call: TRBJ2-1; d_call: TRBD2; cdr3_nt: TGTGCCAGCAGTCCTCACCGACCCGGGACTAGCGGGAGAGCCTACAATGAGCAGTTCTTC; cdr3_aa: CASSPHRPGTSGRAYNEQFF
v_call: TRBV29-1; clone_size: -; j_call: TRBJ1-1; d_call: -; cdr3_nt: TGCAGCGTTGACAGGGGCCCTGAAGCTTTCTTT; cdr3_aa: CSVDRGPEAFF
v_call: TRBV27; clone_size: -; j_call: TRBJ1-6; d_call: -; cdr3_nt: TGTGCCAGCAGTTCCGTCGGACGGGGGTATTCACCCCTCCACTTT; cdr3_aa: CASSSVGRGYSPLHF
v_call: TRBV6-5; clone_size: -; j_call: TRBJ2-7; d_call: TRBD2; cdr3_nt: TGTGCCAGCAGTTACCCCGGGACTAGCGAGCAGTACTTC; cdr3_aa: CASSYPGTSEQYF
v_call: TRBV4-1; clone_size: once; j_call: TRBJ2-1; d_call: -; cdr3_nt: TGCGCCAGCAGCCAACTAATCGCCTACAATGAGCAGTTCTTC; cdr3_aa: CASSQLIAYNEQFF
v_call: TRBV14; clone_size: -; j_call: TRBJ1-1; d_call: -; cdr3_nt: TGTGCCAGCAGCCCCCGGTTGAGAACAGCCATGAACACTGAAGCTTTCTTT; cdr3_aa: CASSPRLRTAMNTEAFF
v_call: TRBV7-9; clone_size: -; j_call: TRBJ2-7; d_call: -; cdr3_nt: TGTGCCAGCAGCCTAGGAGCGTCATACGAGCAGTACTTC; cdr3_aa: CASSLGASYEQYF
v_call: TRBV10-2; clone_size: many; j_call: TRBJ2-7; d_call: TRBD1; cdr3_nt: TGCGCCAGCAGTGAGCCCTGGGACAGGGGCTCCTACGAGCAGTACTTC; cdr3_aa: CASSEPWDRGSYEQYF
v_call: TRBV2; clone_size: once; j_call: TRBJ1-1; d_call: TRBD1; cdr3_nt: TGTGCCAGCAGGTTTCGGGACAGGGGGTTGCTCAACACTGAAGCTTTCTTT; cdr3_aa: CASRFRDRGLLNTEAFF